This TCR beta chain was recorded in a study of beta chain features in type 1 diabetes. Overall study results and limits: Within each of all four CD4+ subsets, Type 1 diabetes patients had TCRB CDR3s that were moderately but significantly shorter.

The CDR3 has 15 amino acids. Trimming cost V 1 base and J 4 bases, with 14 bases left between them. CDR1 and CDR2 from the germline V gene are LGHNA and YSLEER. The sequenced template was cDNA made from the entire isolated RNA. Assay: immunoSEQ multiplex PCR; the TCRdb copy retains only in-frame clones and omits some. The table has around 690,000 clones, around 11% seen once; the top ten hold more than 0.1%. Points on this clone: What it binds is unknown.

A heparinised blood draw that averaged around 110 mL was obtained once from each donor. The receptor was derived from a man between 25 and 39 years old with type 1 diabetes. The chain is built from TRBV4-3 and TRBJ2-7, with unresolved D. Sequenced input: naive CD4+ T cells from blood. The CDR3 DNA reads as TGCGCCAGCAGCCAAGGAATGGTGGGATCGTACGAGCAGTACTTC. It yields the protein CASSQGMVGSYEQYF.